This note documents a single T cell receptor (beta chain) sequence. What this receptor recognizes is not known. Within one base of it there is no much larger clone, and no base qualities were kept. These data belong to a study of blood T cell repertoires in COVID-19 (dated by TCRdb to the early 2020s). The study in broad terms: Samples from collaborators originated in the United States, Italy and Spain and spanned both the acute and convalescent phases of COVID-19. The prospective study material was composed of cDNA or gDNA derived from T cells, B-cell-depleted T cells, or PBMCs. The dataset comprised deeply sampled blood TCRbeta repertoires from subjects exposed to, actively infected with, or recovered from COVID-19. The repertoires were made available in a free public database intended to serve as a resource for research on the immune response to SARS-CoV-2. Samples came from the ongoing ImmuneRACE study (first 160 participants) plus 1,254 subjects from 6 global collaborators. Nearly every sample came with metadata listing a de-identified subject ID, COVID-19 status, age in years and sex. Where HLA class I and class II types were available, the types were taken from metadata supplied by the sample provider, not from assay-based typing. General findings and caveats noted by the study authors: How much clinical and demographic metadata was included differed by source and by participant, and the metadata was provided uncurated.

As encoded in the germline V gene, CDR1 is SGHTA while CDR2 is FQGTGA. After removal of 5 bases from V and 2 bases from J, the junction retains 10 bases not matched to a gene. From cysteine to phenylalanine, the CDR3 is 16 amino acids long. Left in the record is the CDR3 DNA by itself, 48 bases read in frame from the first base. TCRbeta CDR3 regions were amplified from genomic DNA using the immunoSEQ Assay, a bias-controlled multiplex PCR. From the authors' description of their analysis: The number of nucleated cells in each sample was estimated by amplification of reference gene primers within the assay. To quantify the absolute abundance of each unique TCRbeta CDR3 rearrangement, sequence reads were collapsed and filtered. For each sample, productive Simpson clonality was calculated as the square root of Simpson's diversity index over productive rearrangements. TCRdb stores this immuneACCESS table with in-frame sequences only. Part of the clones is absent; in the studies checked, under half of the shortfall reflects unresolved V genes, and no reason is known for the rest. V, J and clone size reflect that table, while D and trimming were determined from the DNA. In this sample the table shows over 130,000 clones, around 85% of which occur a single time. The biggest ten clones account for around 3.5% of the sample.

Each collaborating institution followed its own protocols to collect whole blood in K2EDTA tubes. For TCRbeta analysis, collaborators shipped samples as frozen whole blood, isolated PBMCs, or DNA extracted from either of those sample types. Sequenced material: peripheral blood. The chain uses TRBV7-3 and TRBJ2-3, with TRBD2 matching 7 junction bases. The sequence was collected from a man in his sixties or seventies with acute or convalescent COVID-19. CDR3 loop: CASSPAVRGVTDTQYF. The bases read TGTGCCAGCAGCCCCGCGGTCCGGGGGGTCACAGATACGCAGTATTTT.